This TCR beta chain was identified during a study of CD8+CD57+ T cells in acquired aplastic anemia. At the level of the study: Isolated CD4+ and CD8+ cells, once sorted, yielded DNA averaging about 3.1 ug. The study, taken as a whole, reports: The number of CD8+ CDR3 sequences shared by patients and controls was around 30.

This clonotype has a single count. Its specificity is unknown. TCR beta VDJ and CDR3 profiles were obtained from a genomic DNA template. TCRdb independently ran MiXCR on the reads; one entry per CDR3 protein. Of approximately 380,000 distinct CDR3 sequences listed, 65% to 80% are singletons. V was cut by 4 bases and J by 2 bases, with 6 bases left in between. The CDR3 length is 12 residues. Germline CDR1 SGHRS, CDR2 YFSETQ. The sample was sorted CD4+, CD8+, or CD8+CD57+ T cells (not recorded which) from PBMCs. This chain links TRBV5-1 with TRBJ1-1; no firm D call. This clonotype was obtained from a human donor in good health, serving as a control. CDR3 sequence reads: CASSAFNTEAFF. CDR3 coding DNA: TGCGCCAGCAGCGCCTTCAACACTGAAGCTTTCTTT.